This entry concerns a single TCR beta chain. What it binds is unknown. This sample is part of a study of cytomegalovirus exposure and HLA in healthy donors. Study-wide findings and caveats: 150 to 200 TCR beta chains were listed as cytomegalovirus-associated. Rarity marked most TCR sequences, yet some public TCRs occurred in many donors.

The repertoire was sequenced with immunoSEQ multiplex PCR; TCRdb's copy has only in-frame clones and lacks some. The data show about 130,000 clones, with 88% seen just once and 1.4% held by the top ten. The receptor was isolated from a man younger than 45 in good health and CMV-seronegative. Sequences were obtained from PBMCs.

This chain's CDR3 is CASSKHLGNEQFF. The CDR3 DNA follows: TGTGCCAGTAGCAAACACCTAGGCAATGAGCAGTTCTTC. V is TRBV19 and J is TRBJ2-1; D call uncertain. V gave up 6 bases and J gave up 6 bases, with 12 bases separating them. Germline assignment: CDR1 LNHDA and CDR2 SQIVND (reference sequence). The CDR3 consists of 13 residues.